The entry below gives a single TCR beta chain sequence along with its context. This clone's antigen is unknown. No qualities accompany the bases; no much larger clone lies one base away. The source of the sample is a study of T-cell memory formation after mild COVID-19 (dated by TCRdb to the early 2020s). Some background on the complete study: TCR sequence clusters from the two donors were largely donor specific. T-cell clones expanding and contracting after mild COVID-19 in two donors were tracked by longitudinal TCRalpha and TCRbeta repertoire sequencing. The cohort was made up of two young adult volunteers, one female and one male, who were previously healthy. The paper as a whole reports these results and caveats: Clones that contracted from day 15 to 85 showed balanced CD4/CD8 phenotypes, whereas a second wave of clones that expanded from day 15 to 37 leaned towards CD4+. SARS-CoV-2 specificity of the second-wave clones peaking on day 37 was not confirmed. Some responding clones were found in pre-infection memory, which suggests that pre-existing cross-reactive memory T cells took part in the SARS-CoV-2 response. Contracting CD4+ clones turned up mainly in the CM and EM memory subsets, whereas EMRA was where CD8+ clones were enriched. The study covered only a couple of mild cases, and larger cohorts including severe cases with pre-infection samples were considered necessary.

The germline V and J ends show losses of 0 bases and 6 bases respectively, and no gene match explains 7 bases of the junction. The CDR3 numbers 15 residues from cysteine through phenylalanine. Solely the CDR3 DNA is kept, with 45 bases framed from the first base. Ficoll-Paque density gradient centrifugation was the method used to isolate PBMCs. Sequencing was carried out with an Illumina NovaSeq 6000. TCRalpha and TCRbeta cDNA libraries were constructed by 5'RACE with constant-segment primers, with sample barcodes and unique molecular identifiers being introduced. Trizol reagent was used to extract RNA from every sample. Library amplification was performed in two PCR steps, and a second sample barcode and Illumina TruSeq adapters were introduced in the second step. Sequencing of the libraries was done on an Illumina NovaSeq, producing 2 x 150 bp paired-end reads. As for the authors' bioinformatics: With migec v1.2.7, reads were demultiplexed and then collapsed into UMI-guided consensus sequences. Using mixcr v2.1.11, UMI consensuses were aligned to TRA and TRB V and J templates and then assembled into clonotypes. A clonotype was counted as expanded or contracted only if both edgeR and NoisET called the change significant, with noise models trained on biological replicates. For edgeR calls, the thresholds were a false discovery rate-adjusted p below 0.01 and a log2 fold-change of 1. PCA with hierarchical clustering of max-normalized trajectories of the 1000 most abundant clonotypes was used as exploratory dynamics analysis. Separately sequenced CD4+ and CD8+ repertoires were used to assign the CD4 or CD8 phenotype of responding clones. TCRdb reprocessed the public reads (quality trimming at Q25 with fastp, clone calling with MiXCR) and kept in-frame beta chains. Entries are consolidated by CDR3 protein sequence, retaining the most common genes and DNA. The V and J calls were not made by the authors but by TCRdb's processing. The sample records about 250,000 distinct CDR3 sequences, 15% of which are singletons. The top ten constitute 2.1% of the sample.

The sequence was obtained from an adult woman who had mild COVID-19 (a few samples of this study predate the infection). The sample titles of this study are shuffled in the database, so cell type and time point are left out; the donor was told from shared clones. The specimen was PBMCs or a T cell subset sorted from them (not recorded which). The chain links TRBV12-3 or TRBV12-4 with TRBJ2-7, with TRBD1 matching 8 junction bases. The DNA sequence follows: TGTGCCAGCAGTTTAGCCGGAGGCAGGGGGCTCGAGCAGTACTTC. This encodes CASSLAGGRGLEQYF.